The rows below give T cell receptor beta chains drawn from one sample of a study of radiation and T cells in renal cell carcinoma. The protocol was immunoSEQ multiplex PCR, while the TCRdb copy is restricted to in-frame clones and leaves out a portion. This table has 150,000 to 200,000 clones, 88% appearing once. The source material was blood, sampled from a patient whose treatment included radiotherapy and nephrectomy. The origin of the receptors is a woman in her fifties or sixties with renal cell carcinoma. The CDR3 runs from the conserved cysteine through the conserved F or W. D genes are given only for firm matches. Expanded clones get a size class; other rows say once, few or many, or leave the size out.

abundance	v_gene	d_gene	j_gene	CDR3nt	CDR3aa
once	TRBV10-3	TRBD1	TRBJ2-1	TGTGCCATCAGGTCCGGGACAGGGGACAATGAGCAGTTCTTC	CAIRSGTGDNEQFF
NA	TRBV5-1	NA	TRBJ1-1	TGCGCCAGCAGCTTGGCCAGGCTTGGGAACACTGAAGCTTTCTTT	CASSLARLGNTEAFF
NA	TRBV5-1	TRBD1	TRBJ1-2	TGCGCCAGCAGCCCAGGGGACAGGGCGGGTGGCTACACCTTC	CASSPGDRAGGYTF
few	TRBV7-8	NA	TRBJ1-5	TGTGCCAGCAGCTTAGTAGGTAGGACCCTTAATCAGCCCCAGCATTTT	CASSLVGRTLNQPQHF
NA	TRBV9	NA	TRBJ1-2	TGTGCCAGCAGCGTAGAGGCGGGGACACCCTTCTATGGCTACACCTTC	CASSVEAGTPFYGYTF
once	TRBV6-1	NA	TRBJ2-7	TGTGCCAGCAGAAAGGGACAAGCCGATTCCTACGAGCAGTACTTC	CASRKGQADSYEQYF
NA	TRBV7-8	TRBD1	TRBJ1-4	TGTGCCAGCAGCTTACCGCGACAGGGGGGAGGCGCAACTAATGAAAAACTGTTTTTT	CASSLPRQGGGATNEKLFF
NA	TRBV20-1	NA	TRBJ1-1	TGCAGTGCTAGGTGGAACACTGAAGCTTTCTTT	CSARWNTEAFF
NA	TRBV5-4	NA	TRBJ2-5	TGTGCCAGCAGCGGATGGGGCGGAAAGCCTCTAAAAGAGACCCAGTACTTC	CASSGWGGKPLKETQYF
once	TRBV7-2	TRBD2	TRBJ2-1	TGTGCCAGCAGCCTCTCCGGGGGGGCCTACAATGAGCAGTTCTTC	CASSLSGGAYNEQFF
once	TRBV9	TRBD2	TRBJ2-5	TGTGCCAGCAGTTCGGGGGGGATCGGAGAGACCCAGTACTTC	CASSSGGIGETQYF
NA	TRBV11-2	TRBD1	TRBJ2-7	TGTGCCAGCAGCTTTGGACAGGGGACTTACGAGCAGTACTTC	CASSFGQGTYEQYF
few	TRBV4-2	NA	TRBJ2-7	TGTGCCAGCAGCCCGACCCCTAGCTCCTACGAGCAGTACTTC	CASSPTPSSYEQYF
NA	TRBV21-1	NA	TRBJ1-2	TGTGCCAGCAGCGCTAAACCTCTAGCCCTCGACGGCTACACCTTC	CASSAKPLALDGYTF